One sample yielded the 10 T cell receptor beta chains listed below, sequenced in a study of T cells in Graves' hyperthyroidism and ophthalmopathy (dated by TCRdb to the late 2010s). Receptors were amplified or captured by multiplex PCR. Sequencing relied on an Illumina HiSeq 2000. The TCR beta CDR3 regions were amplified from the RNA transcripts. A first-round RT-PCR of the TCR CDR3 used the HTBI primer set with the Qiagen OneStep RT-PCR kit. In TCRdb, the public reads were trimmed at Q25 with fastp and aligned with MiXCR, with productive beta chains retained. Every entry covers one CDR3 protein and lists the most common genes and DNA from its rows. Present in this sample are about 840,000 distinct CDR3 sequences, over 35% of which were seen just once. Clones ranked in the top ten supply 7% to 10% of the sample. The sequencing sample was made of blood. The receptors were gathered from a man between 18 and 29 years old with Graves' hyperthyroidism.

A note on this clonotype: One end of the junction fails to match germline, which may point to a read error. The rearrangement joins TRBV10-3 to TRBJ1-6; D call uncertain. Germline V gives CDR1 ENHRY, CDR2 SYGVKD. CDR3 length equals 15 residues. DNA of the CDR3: TGTGCCAGCAGTGTTATAGAGCATGCGGACTCACCCCTCCACTTT. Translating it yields CASSVIEHADSPLHF.

CDR3 in amino acids: CSALPGQGQHSYEQYF. The CDR3 DNA reads TGCAGTGCTCTTCCCGGACAGGGGCAACACTCCTACGAGCAGTACTTC. This rearrangement joins TRBV20-1 to TRBJ2-7; 9 nucleotides align to TRBD1. V was pared by 5 bases and J by 0 bases, with 11 bases of the junction left unmatched. CDR3 length: 16 amino acids. CDR1 and CDR2 from the germline V gene are DFQATT and SNEGSKA (reference sequence).

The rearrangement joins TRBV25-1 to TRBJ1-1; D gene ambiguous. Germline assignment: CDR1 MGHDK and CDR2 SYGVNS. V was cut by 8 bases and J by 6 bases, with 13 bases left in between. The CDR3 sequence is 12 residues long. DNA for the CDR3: TGTGCCAGCGTTGAAGATGGGGCTGAAGCTTTCTTT. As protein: CASVEDGAEAFF.

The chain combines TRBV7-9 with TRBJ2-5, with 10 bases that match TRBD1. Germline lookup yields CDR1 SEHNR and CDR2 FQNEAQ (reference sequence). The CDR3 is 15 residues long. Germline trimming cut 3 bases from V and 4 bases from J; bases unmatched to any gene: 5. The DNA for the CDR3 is TGTGCCAGCAGCTTTGCCGGACAGGGGGTAGAGACCCAGTACTTC. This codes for CASSFAGQGVETQYF.

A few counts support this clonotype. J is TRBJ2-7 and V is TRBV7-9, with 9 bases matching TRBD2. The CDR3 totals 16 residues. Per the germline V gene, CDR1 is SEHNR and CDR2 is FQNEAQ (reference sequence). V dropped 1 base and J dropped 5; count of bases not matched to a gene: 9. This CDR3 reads CASSLVGEREVDEQYF. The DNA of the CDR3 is TGTGCCAGCAGCTTAGTAGGGGAGCGGGAGGTCGACGAGCAGTACTTC.

This CDR3 is CASSLSLGQYDANTEAFF. The CDR3, as DNA: TGCGCCAGCAGCTTGTCCTTGGGGCAGTACGATGCTAACACTGAAGCTTTCTTT. V gene TRBV5-1 combines with J gene TRBJ1-1; D is perhaps TRBD1 (5 bases). This CDR3 comprises 18 residues. The germline V gene encodes CDR1 SGHRS and CDR2 YFSETQ. V was shortened by 1 base and J by 2 bases, with 21 bases between the two germline ends.

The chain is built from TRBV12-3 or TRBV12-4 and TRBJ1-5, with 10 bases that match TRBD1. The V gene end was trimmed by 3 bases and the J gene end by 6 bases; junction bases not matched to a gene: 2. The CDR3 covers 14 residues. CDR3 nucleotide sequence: TGTGCCAGCAGTTTGACAGGGGGCGCTCAGCCCCAGCATTTT. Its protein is CASSLTGGAQPQHF.

CDR3 DNA: TGTGCCAGCAGTGATGGGTTAGCGGGACGTCGGGCCTACGAGCAGTACTTC. This codes for CASSDGLAGRRAYEQYF. This chain uses TRBV2 with TRBJ2-7, with 8 bases fitting TRBD2. CDR3 size: 17 residues. With V trimmed by 3 bases and J by 2 bases, 12 bases remained unmatched. Germline V gene lookup returns CDR1 SNHLY and CDR2 FYNNEI. The full variable domain, its missing parts supplied by reference TRBV2 and TRBJ2-7, is EPEVTQTPSHQVTQMGQEVILRCVPISNHLYFYWYRQILGQKVEFLVSFYNNEISEKSEIFDDQFSVERPDGSNFTLKIRSTKLEDSAMYFCASSDGLAGRRAYEQYFGPGTRLTVT.

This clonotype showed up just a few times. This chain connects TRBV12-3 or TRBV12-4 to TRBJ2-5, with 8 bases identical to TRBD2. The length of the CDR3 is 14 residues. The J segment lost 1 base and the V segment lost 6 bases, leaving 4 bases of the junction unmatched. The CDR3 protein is CASSIAGSQETQYF. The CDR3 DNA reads TGTGCCAGCAGCATAGCGGGGAGCCAAGAGACCCAGTACTTC.

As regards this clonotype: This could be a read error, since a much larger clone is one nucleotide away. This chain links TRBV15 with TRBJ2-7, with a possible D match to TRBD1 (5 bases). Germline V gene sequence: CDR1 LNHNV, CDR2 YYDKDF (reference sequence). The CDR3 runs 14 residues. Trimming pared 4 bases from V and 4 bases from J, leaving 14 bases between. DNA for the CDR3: TGTGCCACCAGCAAAGAAGAGACAGTATACGAGCAGTACTTC. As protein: CATSKEETVYEQYF.